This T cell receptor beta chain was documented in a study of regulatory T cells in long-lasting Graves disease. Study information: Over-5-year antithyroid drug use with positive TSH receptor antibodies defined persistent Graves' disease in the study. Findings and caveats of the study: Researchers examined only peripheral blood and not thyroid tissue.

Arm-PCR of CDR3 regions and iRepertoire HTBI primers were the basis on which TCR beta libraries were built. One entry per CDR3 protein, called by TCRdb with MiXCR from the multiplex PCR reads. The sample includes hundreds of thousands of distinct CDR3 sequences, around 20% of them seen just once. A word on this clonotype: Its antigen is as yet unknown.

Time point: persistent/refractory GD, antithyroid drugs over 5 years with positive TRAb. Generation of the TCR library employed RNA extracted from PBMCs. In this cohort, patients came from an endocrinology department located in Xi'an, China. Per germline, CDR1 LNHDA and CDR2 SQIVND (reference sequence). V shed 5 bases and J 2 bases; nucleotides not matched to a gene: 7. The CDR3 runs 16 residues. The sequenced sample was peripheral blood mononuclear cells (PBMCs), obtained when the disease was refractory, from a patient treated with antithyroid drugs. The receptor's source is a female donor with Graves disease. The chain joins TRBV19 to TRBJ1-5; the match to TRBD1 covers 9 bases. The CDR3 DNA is TGTGCCAGTAGTCTCTGGGGACAGGGCGGCAATCAGCCCCAGCATTTT. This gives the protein CASSLWGQGGNQPQHF.